This is a list of T cell receptor beta chains from one sample in a study of regulatory T cells in long-lasting Graves disease. TCRdb re-called the multiplex PCR reads with MiXCR, one entry per CDR3 protein. There are hundreds of thousands of distinct CDR3 sequences in the sample; roughly 14% occur only once, and roughly a tenth lies in the top ten. These sequences were also reported in another study, on T cells in Graves' hyperthyroidism and ophthalmopathy.

Sequenced material: peripheral blood mononuclear cells (PBMCs), taken at new diagnosis, from a patient treated with antithyroid drugs. These receptors came from a man aged 30 to 45 with Graves disease. Both conserved end residues are part of each CDR3. Fields, in order: D gene, J gene, V gene, clone size, CDR3 DNA, CDR3 protein. The D gene is left open where the match is weak. For some rows the clone size is stated as once, few or many, or as a class when expanded; others skip it.

d_gene: TRBD2
j_gene: TRBJ2-1
v_gene: TRBV7-9
abundance: many
CDR3nt: TGTGCCAGCAGCTTAGTTGCTAGCGGGATGAATGAGCAGTTCTTC
CDR3aa: CASSLVASGMNEQFF

d_gene: TRBD2
j_gene: TRBJ2-1
v_gene: TRBV12-3/TRBV12-4
abundance: many
CDR3nt: TGTGCCAGCAGCTGGACTAGCGGAACGCGGCAGGATGAGCAGTTCTTC
CDR3aa: CASSWTSGTRQDEQFF

d_gene: NA
j_gene: TRBJ1-2
v_gene: TRBV29-1
abundance: many
CDR3nt: TGCAGCGTAAACCCAGGGAAAGGGGCTAACTATGGCTACACCTTC
CDR3aa: CSVNPGKGANYGYTF

d_gene: TRBD2
j_gene: TRBJ2-7
v_gene: TRBV11-2
abundance: few
CDR3nt: TGTGCCAGCAGCTCGGACCCGGGACTAGCCCACGAGCAGTACTTC
CDR3aa: CASSSDPGLAHEQYF

d_gene: NA
j_gene: TRBJ2-7
v_gene: TRBV12-3/TRBV12-4
abundance: NA
CDR3nt: TGTGCCAGCAGTTTGGGGGCAGGGCTCGACGAGCAGTACTTC
CDR3aa: CASSLGAGLDEQYF

d_gene: NA
j_gene: TRBJ1-1
v_gene: TRBV9
abundance: few
CDR3nt: TGTGCCAGCAGCCCCTATCGGGTCTCAAAGGCTTTCTTT
CDR3aa: CASSPYRVSKAFF

d_gene: TRBD2
j_gene: TRBJ2-5
v_gene: TRBV19
abundance: few
CDR3nt: TGTGCCAGTAGTATTCCGGGACTAGTGGAGACCCAGTACTTC
CDR3aa: CASSIPGLVETQYF

d_gene: TRBD2
j_gene: TRBJ2-3
v_gene: TRBV2
abundance: many
CDR3nt: TGTGCCAGCAGGGGACTAGCAGATACGCAGTATTTT
CDR3aa: CASRGLADTQYF

d_gene: TRBD2
j_gene: TRBJ2-5
v_gene: TRBV11-2
abundance: few
CDR3nt: TGTGCCAGCAGCCCCCGACTAGCGCTTGAGACCCAGTACTTC
CDR3aa: CASSPRLALETQYF

d_gene: TRBD2
j_gene: TRBJ2-2
v_gene: TRBV29-1
abundance: many
CDR3nt: TGCAGCGTTGCGGGGTCGGGACTAGCGGGAGCGAACACCGGGGAGCTGTTTTTT
CDR3aa: CSVAGSGLAGANTGELFF

d_gene: NA
j_gene: TRBJ2-7
v_gene: TRBV12-3/TRBV12-4
abundance: many
CDR3nt: TGTGCCAGCAGCACAGGAGCCCTCTCCTACGAGCAGTACTTC
CDR3aa: CASSTGALSYEQYF

d_gene: TRBD2
j_gene: TRBJ2-2
v_gene: TRBV5-1
abundance: NA
CDR3nt: TGCGCCAGCAGCGCCAGGACTAGCGGAATGGCCGGGGAGCTGTTTTTT
CDR3aa: CASSARTSGMAGELFF

d_gene: NA
j_gene: TRBJ1-4
v_gene: TRBV25-1
abundance: many
CDR3nt: TGTGCCAGCAGTGAATATGCGACGCGAACCGGGACAAGAAATGAAAAACTGTTTTTT
CDR3aa: CASSEYATRTGTRNEKLFF

d_gene: NA
j_gene: TRBJ1-2
v_gene: TRBV5-1
abundance: NA
CDR3nt: TGCGCCAGCAGCTTGGAAGGGAAGGATGGCTACACCTTC
CDR3aa: CASSLEGKDGYTF

d_gene: TRBD2
j_gene: TRBJ2-1
v_gene: TRBV28
abundance: many
CDR3nt: TGTGCCAGCAGCCCGGAGGGGAGGGTACCCTACAATGAGCAGTTCTTC
CDR3aa: CASSPEGRVPYNEQFF

d_gene: TRBD2
j_gene: TRBJ2-5
v_gene: TRBV12-5
abundance: NA
CDR3nt: TGTGCTAGTGGTTTGGTACTACAAGCGGGAGGGCCGAAGACCCAGTACTTC
CDR3aa: CASGLVLQAGGPKTQYF

d_gene: NA
j_gene: TRBJ2-7
v_gene: TRBV30
abundance: many
CDR3nt: TGTGCCTGGAGTGACGGGTTCTACGAGCAGTACTTC
CDR3aa: CAWSDGFYEQYF

d_gene: TRBD2
j_gene: TRBJ2-1
v_gene: TRBV20-1
abundance: NA
CDR3nt: TGCAGTGCGCCAACTAGCGGGAGTCCCAATGAGCAGTTCTTC
CDR3aa: CSAPTSGSPNEQFF

d_gene: TRBD1
j_gene: TRBJ1-6
v_gene: TRBV6-1
abundance: few
CDR3nt: TGTGCCAGCGAGCCGGGACAGGGGTTCTCACCCCTCCACTTT
CDR3aa: CASEPGQGFSPLHF

d_gene: NA
j_gene: TRBJ2-7
v_gene: TRBV6-1
abundance: many
CDR3nt: TGTGCCAGCTCCCGGGACACGGAGGGGGAGCAGTACTTC
CDR3aa: CASSRDTEGEQYF

d_gene: NA
j_gene: TRBJ2-2
v_gene: TRBV2
abundance: many
CDR3nt: TGTGCCAGCAGTGAAGCATTCGGCCCTTACACCGGGGAGCTGTTTTTT
CDR3aa: CASSEAFGPYTGELFF

d_gene: NA
j_gene: TRBJ2-1
v_gene: TRBV10-3
abundance: many
CDR3nt: TGTGCCATCACTGCAAGAGGCCCCTACAATGAGCAGTTCTTC
CDR3aa: CAITARGPYNEQFF

d_gene: NA
j_gene: TRBJ1-5
v_gene: TRBV3-1
abundance: many
CDR3nt: TGTGCCAGCAGCCAAGCGCCAGGAGGCAATCAGCCCCAGCATTTT
CDR3aa: CASSQAPGGNQPQHF

d_gene: TRBD2
j_gene: TRBJ2-7
v_gene: TRBV5-1
abundance: NA
CDR3nt: TGCGCCAGCAGCTTACATAGCGGGAGTTACGAGCAGTACTTC
CDR3aa: CASSLHSGSYEQYF

d_gene: TRBD2
j_gene: TRBJ2-5
v_gene: TRBV4-1
abundance: few
CDR3nt: TGCGCCAGCAGCGGAGAGCGGGAGTTGAGCTTGGAGACCCAGTACTTC
CDR3aa: CASSGERELSLETQYF

d_gene: NA
j_gene: TRBJ1-5
v_gene: TRBV6-2/TRBV6-3
abundance: many
CDR3nt: TGTGCCAGCAGTTACGTAAGCAATCAGCCCCAGCATTTT
CDR3aa: CASSYVSNQPQHF

d_gene: NA
j_gene: TRBJ2-1
v_gene: TRBV27
abundance: few
CDR3nt: TGTGCCAGCAGTTTATCAGTTGGGGATGAGCAGTTCTTC
CDR3aa: CASSLSVGDEQFF

d_gene: NA
j_gene: TRBJ2-4
v_gene: TRBV3-1
abundance: few
CDR3nt: TGTGCCAGCAGCCAAGGGCTTATACTAGCCAAAAACATTCAGTACTTC
CDR3aa: CASSQGLILAKNIQYF

d_gene: NA
j_gene: TRBJ2-7
v_gene: TRBV20-1
abundance: many
CDR3nt: TGCAGTGCTTCCTATGGGGGAAGGTACGAGCAGTACTTC
CDR3aa: CSASYGGRYEQYF

d_gene: NA
j_gene: TRBJ2-3
v_gene: TRBV7-9
abundance: NA
CDR3nt: TGTGCCAGCAACGAGGGGTACAGGGCCACAGATACGCAGTATTTT
CDR3aa: CASNEGYRATDTQYF

d_gene: NA
j_gene: TRBJ1-2
v_gene: TRBV12-3/TRBV12-4
abundance: NA
CDR3nt: TGTGCCAGCAGACCGGGACGGGGGAACTATGGCTACACCTTC
CDR3aa: CASRPGRGNYGYTF

d_gene: NA
j_gene: TRBJ2-3
v_gene: TRBV11-1
abundance: many
CDR3nt: TGTGCCAGCAGCGCATGGGCGGCGAGAGGGGATACGCAGTATTTT
CDR3aa: CASSAWAARGDTQYF

d_gene: NA
j_gene: TRBJ1-2
v_gene: TRBV9
abundance: many
CDR3nt: TGTGCCAGCAGTTCAGACCTCTATGGCTACACCTTC
CDR3aa: CASSSDLYGYTF

d_gene: TRBD2
j_gene: TRBJ2-5
v_gene: TRBV12-3/TRBV12-4
abundance: many
CDR3nt: TGTGCCAGCAGTTCCGAGGGACTAGCGGGAGCTGTGTGGGAGACCCAGTACTTC
CDR3aa: CASSSEGLAGAVWETQYF

d_gene: NA
j_gene: TRBJ1-1
v_gene: TRBV6-1
abundance: many
CDR3nt: TGTGCCAGCAGTATCCGGGACACCACTGAAGCTTTCTTT
CDR3aa: CASSIRDTTEAFF

d_gene: TRBD2
j_gene: TRBJ2-4
v_gene: TRBV15
abundance: many
CDR3nt: TGTGCCACCAGCAGAGATAGGGGTCCGCCTAGCGGGCTGACTCGGGGGAAAAACATTCAGTACTTC
CDR3aa: CATSRDRGPPSGLTRGKNIQYF

d_gene: NA
j_gene: TRBJ1-1
v_gene: TRBV24-1
abundance: many
CDR3nt: TGTGCCACCAGTGTTAACAGCGGATCTGGGACTGAAGCTTTCTTT
CDR3aa: CATSVNSGSGTEAFF

d_gene: NA
j_gene: TRBJ1-2
v_gene: TRBV20-1
abundance: few
CDR3nt: TGCACGTCCGGCCTCGGGGGGGGCTATGGCTACACCTTC
CDR3aa: CTSGLGGGYGYTF

d_gene: NA
j_gene: TRBJ1-5
v_gene: TRBV4-2
abundance: NA
CDR3nt: TGTGCCAGCAGCCAAGATTCCGGGGGTTTGTATGGCAATCAGCCCCAGCATTTT
CDR3aa: CASSQDSGGLYGNQPQHF

d_gene: TRBD1
j_gene: TRBJ2-7
v_gene: TRBV6-2/TRBV6-3
abundance: many
CDR3nt: TGTGCCAGCAGCCTCGCCGGGACAGCCGCCTACGAGCAGTACTTC
CDR3aa: CASSLAGTAAYEQYF

d_gene: TRBD2
j_gene: TRBJ2-3
v_gene: TRBV6-7
abundance: few
CDR3nt: TGTGCCAGCAGTACCCTACGGGAGGGGGGTACAGATACGCAGTATTTT
CDR3aa: CASSTLREGGTDTQYF

d_gene: NA
j_gene: TRBJ2-6
v_gene: TRBV4-1
abundance: many
CDR3nt: TGCGCCAGCAGCCAAGATCGGTTAGGGCTAGCTGGGGCCAACGTCCTGACTTTC
CDR3aa: CASSQDRLGLAGANVLTF

d_gene: NA
j_gene: TRBJ1-2
v_gene: TRBV5-1
abundance: NA
CDR3nt: TGCGCCAGCAGCTTGGAGTCGAACCTAAAGGGCTACACCTTC
CDR3aa: CASSLESNLKGYTF

d_gene: NA
j_gene: TRBJ2-1
v_gene: TRBV9
abundance: few
CDR3nt: TGTGCCAGCAGCGCCCAATCCATTGGCTATGTTCCCTACAATGAGCAGTTCTTC
CDR3aa: CASSAQSIGYVPYNEQFF

d_gene: NA
j_gene: TRBJ1-4
v_gene: TRBV29-1
abundance: many
CDR3nt: TGCAGCGTTGAACAGGGAGGCATAGGGGAAAAACTGTTTTTT
CDR3aa: CSVEQGGIGEKLFF

d_gene: NA
j_gene: TRBJ1-6
v_gene: TRBV9
abundance: many
CDR3nt: TGTGCCAGCAGCGTTACAGACGGAGATTCACCCCTCCACTTT
CDR3aa: CASSVTDGDSPLHF

d_gene: TRBD1
j_gene: TRBJ2-7
v_gene: TRBV28
abundance: many
CDR3nt: TGTGCCAACTCGGACAGGGGCTCCTACGAGCAGTACTTC
CDR3aa: CANSDRGSYEQYF

d_gene: NA
j_gene: TRBJ1-1
v_gene: TRBV29-1
abundance: many
CDR3nt: TGCAGCGTTCGAGGGTGGACTGAAGCTTTCTTT
CDR3aa: CSVRGWTEAFF

d_gene: NA
j_gene: TRBJ2-1
v_gene: TRBV5-4
abundance: few
CDR3nt: TGTGCCAGCAGCTTGGCCGATGTGAGGAAGCAGTTCTTC
CDR3aa: CASSLADVRKQFF

d_gene: NA
j_gene: TRBJ2-5
v_gene: TRBV5-1
abundance: few
CDR3nt: TGCGCCAGCAGCTTGGCAACTAGGAGGGAAGAGACCCAGTACTTC
CDR3aa: CASSLATRREETQYF

d_gene: NA
j_gene: TRBJ1-5
v_gene: TRBV20-1
abundance: many
CDR3nt: TGCAGTGCTAGGGGGACTTATAGCAATCAGCCCCAGCATTTT
CDR3aa: CSARGTYSNQPQHF

d_gene: TRBD2
j_gene: TRBJ2-3
v_gene: TRBV6-5
abundance: once
CDR3nt: TGTGCCAGCAGTTACTCGATGGCTAGCGGGACCTCCATAACAGATACGCAGTATTTT
CDR3aa: CASSYSMASGTSITDTQYF

d_gene: NA
j_gene: TRBJ2-4
v_gene: TRBV25-1
abundance: NA
CDR3nt: TGTGCCAGCAGTGATTCAGGAGTAGCCAAAAACATTCAGTACTTC
CDR3aa: CASSDSGVAKNIQYF

d_gene: NA
j_gene: TRBJ1-1
v_gene: TRBV30
abundance: few
CDR3nt: TGTGCCTGGAGTGTTGGGCAGGGGACAGCTTTCTTT
CDR3aa: CAWSVGQGTAFF